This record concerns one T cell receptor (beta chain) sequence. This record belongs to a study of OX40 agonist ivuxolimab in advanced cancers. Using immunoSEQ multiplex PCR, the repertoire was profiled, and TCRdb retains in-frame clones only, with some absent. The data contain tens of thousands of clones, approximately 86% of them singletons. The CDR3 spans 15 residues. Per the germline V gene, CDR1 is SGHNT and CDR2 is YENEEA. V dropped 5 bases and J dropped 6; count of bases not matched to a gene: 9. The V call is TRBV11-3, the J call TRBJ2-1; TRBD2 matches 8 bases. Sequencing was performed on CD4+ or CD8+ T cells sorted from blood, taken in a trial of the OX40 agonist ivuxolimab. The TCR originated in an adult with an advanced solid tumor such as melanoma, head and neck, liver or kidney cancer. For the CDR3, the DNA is TGTGCCAGCAGCCCCGGGACTAGGGCCCTCAATGAGCAGTTCTTC. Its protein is CASSPGTRALNEQFF. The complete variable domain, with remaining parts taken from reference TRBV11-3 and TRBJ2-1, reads EAGVVQSPRYKIIEKKQPVAFWCNPISGHNTLYWYLQNLGQGPELLIRYENEEAVDDSQLPKDRFSAERLKGVDSTLKIQPAELGDSAVYLCASSPGTRALNEQFFGPGTRLTVL.